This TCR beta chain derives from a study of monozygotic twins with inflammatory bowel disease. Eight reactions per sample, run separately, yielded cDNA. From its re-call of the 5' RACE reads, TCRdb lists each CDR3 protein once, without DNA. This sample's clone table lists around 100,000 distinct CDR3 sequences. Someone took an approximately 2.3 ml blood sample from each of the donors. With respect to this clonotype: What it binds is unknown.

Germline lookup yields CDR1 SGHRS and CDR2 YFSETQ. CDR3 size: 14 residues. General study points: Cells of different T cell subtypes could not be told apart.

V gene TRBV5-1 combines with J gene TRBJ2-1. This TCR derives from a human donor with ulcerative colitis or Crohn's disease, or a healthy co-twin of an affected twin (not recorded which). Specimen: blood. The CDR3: CASSLDSRTNEQFF.